The text below deals with one TCR beta chain. Antigen unknown. There were TCR beta CDR3 regions amplified from RNA transcripts. A first-round RT-PCR of the TCR CDR3 used the HTBI primer set. TCRdb itself ran the multiplex PCR reads through MiXCR, one entry per CDR3 protein. The sample consists of fewer than 300,000 distinct CDR3 sequences, 15% of them appearing once. This specimen comes from a study of T cells in Graves' hyperthyroidism and ophthalmopathy. Study observations and caveats: Model-based prediction identified ophthalmopathy a median roughly 6.1 months prior to its onset.

V was pared by 8 bases and J by 3 bases, with 7 bases between. CDR3 length equals 11 residues. Germline CDR1 and CDR2: MNHNS and SASEGT. Diagnostic assessment was based on clinical symptoms, serum thyroxine and TRAb, thyroid ultrasound and orbital computed tomography. The blood was taken when hyperthyroidism was first diagnosed, before any ophthalmopathy symptoms showed up. This receptor was identified in a woman aged 50 to 65 with Graves' hyperthyroidism that later progressed to Graves' ophthalmopathy. The rearrangement links TRBV6-1 to TRBJ1-1; D gene ambiguous. Sequencing used blood. The CDR3: CASVRYTEAFF. CDR3 bases: TGTGCCAGCGTCCGATACACTGAAGCTTTCTTT.